This TCR beta chain was sequenced for a study of blood T cells in healthy people across ages. The sample holds a few counts of this clonotype. Primed by a sample-barcoded 5' primer and a J-beta primer mix, a second PCR proceeded for 7 to 11 cycles. A template-switch adaptor with 12 random nucleotides tagged each cDNA molecule. TCRdb processed the 5' RACE reads anew with MiXCR; each CDR3 protein has one entry. Of about 640,000 distinct CDR3 sequences in the sample, less than 45% were seen once. J was trimmed by 2 bases and V by 5 bases; bases with no gene match: 7. This CDR3 contains 16 residues. Germline CDR1 and CDR2: MDHEN and SYDVKM.

This rearrangement joins TRBV28 to TRBJ2-5, with 11 bases identical to TRBD2. Sequencing was performed on blood. The sequence was obtained from an elderly man in good health. CDR3 sequence reads: CASSLGTSGDQETQYF. The CDR3 DNA reads TGTGCCAGCAGTCTAGGGACTAGCGGAGATCAAGAGACCCAGTACTTC. The full variable domain, its missing parts supplied by reference TRBV28 and TRBJ2-5, is DVKVTQSSRYLVKRTGEKVFLECVQDMDHENMFWYRQDPGLGLRLIYFSYDVKMKEKGDIPEGYSVSREKKERFSLILESASTNQTSMYLCASSLGTSGDQETQYFGPGTRLLVL.